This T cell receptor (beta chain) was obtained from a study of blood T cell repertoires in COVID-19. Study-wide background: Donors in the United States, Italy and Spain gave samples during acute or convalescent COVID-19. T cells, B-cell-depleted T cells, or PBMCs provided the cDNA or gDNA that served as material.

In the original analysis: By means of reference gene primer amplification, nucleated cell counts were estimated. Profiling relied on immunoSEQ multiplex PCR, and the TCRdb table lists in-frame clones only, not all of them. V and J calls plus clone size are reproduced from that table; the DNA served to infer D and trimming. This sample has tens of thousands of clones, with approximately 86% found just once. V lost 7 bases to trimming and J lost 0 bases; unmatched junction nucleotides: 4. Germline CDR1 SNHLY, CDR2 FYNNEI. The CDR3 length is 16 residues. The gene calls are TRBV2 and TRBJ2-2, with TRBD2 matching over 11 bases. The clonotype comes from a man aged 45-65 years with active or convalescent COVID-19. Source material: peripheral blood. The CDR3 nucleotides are TGTGCCAGCACCGAGGGACTAGCGGCGAACACCGGGGAGCTGTTTTTT. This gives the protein CASTEGLAANTGELFF. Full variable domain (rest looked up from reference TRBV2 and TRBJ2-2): EPEVTQTPSHQVTQMGQEVILRCVPISNHLYFYWYRQILGQKVEFLVSFYNNEISEKSEIFDDQFSVERPDGSNFTLKIRSTKLEDSAMYFCASTEGLAANTGELFFGEGSRLTVL.